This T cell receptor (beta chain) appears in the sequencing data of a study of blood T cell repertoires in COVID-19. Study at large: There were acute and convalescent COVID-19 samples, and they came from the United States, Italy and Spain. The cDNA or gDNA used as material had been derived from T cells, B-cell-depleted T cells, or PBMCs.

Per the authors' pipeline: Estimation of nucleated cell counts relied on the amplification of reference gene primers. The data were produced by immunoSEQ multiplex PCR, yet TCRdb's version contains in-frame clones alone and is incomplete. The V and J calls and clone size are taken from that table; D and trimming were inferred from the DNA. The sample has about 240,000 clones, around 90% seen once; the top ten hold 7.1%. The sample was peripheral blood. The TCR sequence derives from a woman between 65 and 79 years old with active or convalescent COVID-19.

CDR3 loop: CASSNSGQPYGYTF. CDR3 coding DNA: TGTGCCAGCAGCAATTCGGGACAGCCCTATGGCTACACCTTC. The chain combines TRBV21-1 with TRBJ1-2; no check of the table's D call, TRBD1, against the DNA was made. TRBV21-1 is a known pseudogene. The CDR3 runs 14 residues.